A selection of T cell receptor beta chains follows, all from one sample in a study of cytomegalovirus exposure and HLA in healthy donors. Assay: immunoSEQ multiplex PCR; the TCRdb copy retains only in-frame clones and omits some. The table lists around 140,000 clones, about two thirds of them singletons. The material sequenced was PBMCs. These receptors all stem from a woman aged 35 to 49 in good health and CMV-seronegative. CDR3s include the opening cysteine and the closing phenylalanine or tryptophan. D genes are given only for firm matches. Clone size is not always given. Where it is, it says once, few, many or a class for expanded clones.

d_call | clone_size | j_call | v_call | cdr3_nt | cdr3_aa
TRBD1 | - | TRBJ1-1 | TRBV29-1 | TGCAGCGGGGGACAGCTTAACACTGAAGCTTTCTTT | CSGGQLNTEAFF
TRBD1 | - | TRBJ2-1 | TRBV4-2 | TGTGCCAGCAGCCAAGATAGGGGCAGGGGGTCCAATGAGCAGTTCTTC | CASSQDRGRGSNEQFF
TRBD1 | once | TRBJ1-4 | TRBV7-9 | TGTGCCAGCAGGCCGCGACAGGGGGCGCCGGGTGAAAAACTGTTTTTT | CASRPRQGAPGEKLFF
TRBD1 | - | TRBJ1-1 | TRBV28 | TGTGCCAGCTCTAAAGGAGGGACAGGGGCTACGGATGCTTTCTTT | CASSKGGTGATDAFF
- | - | TRBJ1-2 | TRBV7-8 | TGTGCCAGCAGCCACGGACAGTCTGGGGGCTACACCTTC | CASSHGQSGGYTF
TRBD1 | - | TRBJ1-5 | TRBV5-1 | TGCGCCAGCAGCCCGGGACAGGGAGAAAGTCAGCCCCAGCATTTT | CASSPGQGESQPQHF
TRBD1 | - | TRBJ2-5 | TRBV19 | TGTGCCAGTAGTAACCTGGGACAGGGAAGGGGTGAGACCCAGTACTTC | CASSNLGQGRGETQYF
- | - | TRBJ2-6 | TRBV28 | TGTGCCAGCTTCCGCTCTGGGGCCAACGTCCTGACTTTC | CASFRSGANVLTF
- | few | TRBJ1-2 | TRBV6-5 | TGTGCCAGCAGTTACTCGGGAGGCCCCTATGGCTACACCTTC | CASSYSGGPYGYTF
- | - | TRBJ1-1 | TRBV18 | TGTGCCAGCTCACCACGGGGGCTCCACACTGAAGCTTTCTTT | CASSPRGLHTEAFF
TRBD1 | - | TRBJ1-2 | TRBV7-2 | TGTGCCAGCAGCCCCGACAGGGTGGGTGGCTACACCTTC | CASSPDRVGGYTF
TRBD2 | few | TRBJ2-2 | TRBV30 | TGTGCCTGGAGTTGGGCGGAACTAGCGGGGAACACCGGGGAGCTGTTTTTT | CAWSWAELAGNTGELFF
- | - | TRBJ1-5 | TRBV6-1 | TGTGCCAGCAGTGGGGCGGGGCCTTTTAGCAATCAGCCCCAGCATTTT | CASSGAGPFSNQPQHF
- | - | TRBJ2-7 | TRBV5-1 | TGCGCCAGCAGCTTGGAGCCAGGATCCTACGAGCAGTACTTC | CASSLEPGSYEQYF
TRBD1 | few | TRBJ1-3 | TRBV12-5 | TGTGCTAGTGGCCACGGGACAGGGACTGGAAACACCATATATTTT | CASGHGTGTGNTIYF
- | - | TRBJ2-5 | TRBV7-2 | TGTGCCAGCAGCTTAGTACAGCAAGAGACCCAGTACTTC | CASSLVQQETQYF
- | - | TRBJ2-7 | TRBV15 | TGTGCCACCAGTGAACCTACAGGCTACGAGCAGTACTTC | CATSEPTGYEQYF
- | - | TRBJ2-7 | TRBV28 | TGTGCCAGCAGTTTAGGGCAGACCTACGAGCAGTACTTC | CASSLGQTYEQYF
- | - | TRBJ1-4 | TRBV15 | TGTGCCACCAGCAGTTTACAGGCGGGGGTAGGAAAACTGTTTTTT | CATSSLQAGVGKLFF
- | - | TRBJ2-5 | TRBV30 | TGTGCCGCAGGGTCCCTCCAAGAGACCCAGTACTTC | CAAGSLQETQYF
- | - | TRBJ1-1 | TRBV25-1 | TGTGCCAGCAGTGAATTAGGCGCAGGGGAACCGAACACTGAAGCTTTCTTT | CASSELGAGEPNTEAFF
TRBD2 | few | TRBJ2-2 | TRBV5-1 | TGCGCCAGCAGCTCGACTAGCGGGGGGGCCGGCACCGGGGAGCTGTTTTTT | CASSSTSGGAGTGELFF
- | - | TRBJ1-4 | TRBV10-3 | TGTGCCATCAGCCAGGTTGCAACTAATGAAAAACTGTTTTTT | CAISQVATNEKLFF
TRBD1 | few | TRBJ1-1 | TRBV9 | TGTGCCAGCAGCAAACAGGGGGGGGGCACTGAAGCTTTCTTT | CASSKQGGGTEAFF
- | few | TRBJ1-2 | TRBV2 | TGTGCCAGCACCATCTATTTGGGTGCAGGGAAAGCCTTC | CASTIYLGAGKAF
- | - | TRBJ2-7 | TRBV27 | TGTGCCAGCAGTTTATTCGGTCAGAGGAGCGAGCAGTACTTC | CASSLFGQRSEQYF
- | - | TRBJ2-7 | TRBV30 | TGTGCCGGTGGACAGAGTACCTACGAGCAGTACTTC | CAGGQSTYEQYF
- | - | TRBJ1-5 | TRBV27 | TGTGCCAGCAGTCCTACCCCTTATCAGCCCCAGCATTTT | CASSPTPYQPQHF
TRBD1 | - | TRBJ2-2 | TRBV6-1 | TGTGCCAGCAAGCTGGACAGGGTTTCTGCCGGGGAGCTGTTTTTT | CASKLDRVSAGELFF
TRBD1 | - | TRBJ2-2 | TRBV6-1 | TGTGCCAGCAGTGAAGCTTTTAGGAAGGGGGCCTTGAACACCGGGGAGCTGTTTTTT | CASSEAFRKGALNTGELFF
TRBD1 | - | TRBJ2-2 | TRBV5-1 | TGCGCCAGCAGCGACCTCGGACAGGGCCCCACCGGGGAGCTGTTTTTT | CASSDLGQGPTGELFF
TRBD1 | few | TRBJ1-5 | TRBV4-2 | TGTGCCAGCAGCCAAGGCCCCCACCGGACAGGGGTCGTCAATCAGCCCCAGCATTTT | CASSQGPHRTGVVNQPQHF
TRBD1 | - | TRBJ1-1 | TRBV2 | TGTGCCAGCAAAGGGACAGGCTATCCGACGGCTTTCTTT | CASKGTGYPTAFF
- | once | TRBJ2-7 | TRBV28 | TGTGCCACCCGGAGCCTCTACGAGCAGTACTTC | CATRSLYEQYF
TRBD1 | - | TRBJ2-1 | TRBV5-6 | TGTGCCAGCAGGTGGGGGACAGGGGCCTACAATGAGCAGTTCTTC | CASRWGTGAYNEQFF
- | - | TRBJ1-4 | TRBV28 | TGTGCCAGCAGTCCCTCCCGCCATTCCTGGCAACTGTTTTTT | CASSPSRHSWQLFF
- | - | TRBJ1-1 | TRBV7-9 | TGTGCCAGCAGCTTAGCGTCGGATGGGACACCCCTTGAAGCTTTCTTT | CASSLASDGTPLEAFF
TRBD1 | many | TRBJ2-7 | TRBV5-8 | TGTGCCAGCAGCTCTCGCCGGGGACAGGGAACCTACGAGCAGTACTTC | CASSSRRGQGTYEQYF
TRBD1 | - | TRBJ1-2 | TRBV27 | TGTGCCAGCAGCCAGGACAGGGGCAATGGCTACACCTTC | CASSQDRGNGYTF
TRBD1 | - | TRBJ1-2 | TRBV5-1 | TGCGCCAGCAGAGGACAGGGAGGCATAGGCTACACCTTC | CASRGQGGIGYTF
- | - | TRBJ2-7 | TRBV19 | TGTGCCAGTAGTATAGGGTCAGGGGTCTACGAGCAGTACTTC | CASSIGSGVYEQYF
- | once | TRBJ2-3 | TRBV2 | TGTGCCAGCAGCCTTACAGATACGCAGTATTTT | CASSLTDTQYF
- | - | TRBJ2-1 | TRBV27 | TGTGCCAGCAACCCTGGGGCGGAATACAATGAGCAGTTCTTC | CASNPGAEYNEQFF
TRBD1 | - | TRBJ1-5 | TRBV27 | TGTGCCAGCAGTTTATCGACAGGGTTGGGCAATCAGCCCCAGCATTTT | CASSLSTGLGNQPQHF
TRBD1 | - | TRBJ2-7 | TRBV9 | TGTGCCAGCAGCGTGCGGACAGGGAATGCCTACGAGCAGTACTTC | CASSVRTGNAYEQYF
- | - | TRBJ1-1 | TRBV29-1 | TGCAGCGTTCAAGGGCCCACTGAAGCTTTCTTT | CSVQGPTEAFF
TRBD1 | few | TRBJ1-1 | TRBV6-5 | TGTGCCAGCGTCCCCCAGGGGGCGCGTACTGAAGCTTTCTTT | CASVPQGARTEAFF
TRBD2 | few | TRBJ2-3 | TRBV9 | TGTGCCAGCAGCGTAGGAGGGGCGGGGGGGCAAAAAGATACGCAGTATTTT | CASSVGGAGGQKDTQYF
TRBD1 | - | TRBJ2-7 | TRBV10-3 | TGTGCCATCAGTGGACAGGGAAAGAGCTACGAGCAGTACTTC | CAISGQGKSYEQYF
- | - | TRBJ2-2 | TRBV25-1 | TGTGCCAGCACAGGGTCTTACACCGGGGAGCTGTTTTTT | CASTGSYTGELFF
- | - | TRBJ2-2 | TRBV6-6 | TGTGCCAGCACCGAGAGGCGGGGCGACACCGGGGAGCTGTTTTTT | CASTERRGDTGELFF
- | - | TRBJ1-5 | TRBV7-9 | TGTGCCAGCAGCCCGCTAGAGGGGGATCAGCCCCAGCATTTT | CASSPLEGDQPQHF
- | - | TRBJ2-3 | TRBV19 | TGTGCCAGTAGTATGGCCGCAGATACGCAGTATTTT | CASSMAADTQYF
- | - | TRBJ2-7 | TRBV13 | TGTGCCAGCACCTCCAGGGGGTTAGAGGCGGGACGGAGGGAGCAGTACTTC | CASTSRGLEAGRREQYF
TRBD1 | - | TRBJ2-7 | TRBV5-1 | TGCGCCAGCTCCAGGGACAGAACGTACTACGAGCAGTACTTC | CASSRDRTYYEQYF
TRBD1 | - | TRBJ1-6 | TRBV7-9 | TGTGCCAGCAGCCCGGGACAGGACGGTTCACCCCTCCACTTT | CASSPGQDGSPLHF
- | - | TRBJ1-2 | TRBV2 | TGTGCCAGCAGGCCGCAGGGCCGGGCCCCTTATGGCTACACCTTC | CASRPQGRAPYGYTF
TRBD1 | - | TRBJ1-1 | TRBV4-2 | TGTGCCAGCAGCCAAGGGACAGGGGAAGCTTTCTTT | CASSQGTGEAFF
- | - | TRBJ1-5 | TRBV6-5 | TGTGCCAGCAGTTACTCGTTGGCTAGCAATCAGCCCCAGCATTTT | CASSYSLASNQPQHF
- | - | TRBJ2-5 | TRBV5-4 | TGTGCCAGCAGCTCGCCGGGACATAACCAAGAGACCCAGTACTTC | CASSSPGHNQETQYF